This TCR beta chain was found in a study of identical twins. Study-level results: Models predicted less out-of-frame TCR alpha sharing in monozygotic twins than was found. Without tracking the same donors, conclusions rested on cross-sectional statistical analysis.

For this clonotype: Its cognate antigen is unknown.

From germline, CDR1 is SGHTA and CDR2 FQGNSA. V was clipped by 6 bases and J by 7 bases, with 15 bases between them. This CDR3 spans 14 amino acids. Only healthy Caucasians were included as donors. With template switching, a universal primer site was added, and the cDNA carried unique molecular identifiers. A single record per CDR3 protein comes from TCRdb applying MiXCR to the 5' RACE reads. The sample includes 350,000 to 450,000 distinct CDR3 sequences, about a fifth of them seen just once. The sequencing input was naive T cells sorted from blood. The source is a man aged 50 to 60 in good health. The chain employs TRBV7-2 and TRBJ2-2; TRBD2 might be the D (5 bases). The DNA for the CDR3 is TGTGCCAGCAGAGCCCCAGCGGCGATCGGGGAGCTGTTTTTT. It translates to CASRAPAAIGELFF.